This section outlines one T cell receptor (beta chain) sequence together with its context. The antigen remains unidentified. The sample originates from a study of cytomegalovirus exposure and HLA in healthy donors. Study-wide results and limits: When analyzed later, a missense DCLRE1C variant was found to be linked to TCR beta V- and J-gene trimming. Earlier results showed most TCR beta V segments being productive about 87% or about 30% of the time.

With 60 Vbeta and 13 Jbeta primers, the PCR was carried out. Method: immunoSEQ multiplex PCR; TCRdb's copy keeps in-frame clones and lacks some. Here the sample spans 300,000 or so clones, 84% being singletons. The length of the CDR3 is 13 residues. J is TRBJ2-7 and V is TRBV21-1; no DNA check was done on the table's D call, TRBD1. TRBV21-1 is described as a pseudogene. This receptor was identified in a woman aged 40 to 50 in good health and CMV-seropositive. Input material: PBMCs. CDR3 coding DNA: TGTGCCGCACAGGGCCCTTTGTCCTACGAGCAGTACTTC. Translating gives CAAQGPLSYEQYF.